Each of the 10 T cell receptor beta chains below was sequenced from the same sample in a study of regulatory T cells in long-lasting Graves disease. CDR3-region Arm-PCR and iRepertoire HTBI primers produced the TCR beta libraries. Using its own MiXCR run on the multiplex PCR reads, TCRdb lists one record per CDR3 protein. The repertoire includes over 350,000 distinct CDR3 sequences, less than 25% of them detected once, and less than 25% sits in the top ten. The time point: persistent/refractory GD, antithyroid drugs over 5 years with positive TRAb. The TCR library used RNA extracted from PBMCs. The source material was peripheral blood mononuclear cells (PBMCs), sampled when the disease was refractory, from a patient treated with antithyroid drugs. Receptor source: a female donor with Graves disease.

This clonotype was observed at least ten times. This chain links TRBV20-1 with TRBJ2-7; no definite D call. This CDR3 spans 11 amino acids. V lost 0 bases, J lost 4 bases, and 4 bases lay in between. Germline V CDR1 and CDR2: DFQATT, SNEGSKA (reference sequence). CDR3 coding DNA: TGCAGTGCTAGAGATTCATACGAGCAGTACTTC. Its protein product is CSARDSYEQYF.

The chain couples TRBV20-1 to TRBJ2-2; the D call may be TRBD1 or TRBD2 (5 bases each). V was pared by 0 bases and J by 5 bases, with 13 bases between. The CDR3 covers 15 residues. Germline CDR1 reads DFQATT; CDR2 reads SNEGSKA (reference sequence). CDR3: CSARDAGAVTGELFF. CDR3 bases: TGCAGTGCTAGAGATGCCGGGGCAGTAACCGGGGAGCTGTTTTTT.

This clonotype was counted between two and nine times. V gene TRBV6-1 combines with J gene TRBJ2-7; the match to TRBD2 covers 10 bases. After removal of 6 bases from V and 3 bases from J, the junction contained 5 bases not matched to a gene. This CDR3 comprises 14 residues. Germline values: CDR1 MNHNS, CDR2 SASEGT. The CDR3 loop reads CASSLAGGHYEQYF. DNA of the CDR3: TGTGCCAGCAGCTTAGCGGGAGGCCACTACGAGCAGTACTTC.

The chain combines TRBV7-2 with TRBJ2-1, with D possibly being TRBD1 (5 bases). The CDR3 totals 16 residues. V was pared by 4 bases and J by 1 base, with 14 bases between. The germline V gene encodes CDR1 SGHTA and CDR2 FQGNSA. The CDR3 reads CASSSSGLSSYNEQFF. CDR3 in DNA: TGTGCCAGCAGCTCTTCAGGGTTAAGTTCCTACAATGAGCAGTTCTTC.

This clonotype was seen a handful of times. The chain's CDR3 is CASSIGSTTEAFF. The CDR3 DNA follows: TGTGCCAGTAGTATAGGGTCAACGACTGAAGCTTTCTTT. V and J are TRBV19 and TRBJ1-1; the D is unclear. Trimming took off 1 base at V and 5 bases at J, with 8 bases between the two ends. CDR1 and CDR2 from the germline V gene are LNHDA and SQIVND (reference sequence). This CDR3 spans 13 amino acids.

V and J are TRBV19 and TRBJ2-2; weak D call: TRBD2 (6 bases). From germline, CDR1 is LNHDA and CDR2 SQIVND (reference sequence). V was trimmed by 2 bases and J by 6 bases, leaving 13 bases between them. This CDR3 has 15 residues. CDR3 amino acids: CASSISGEWAGELFF. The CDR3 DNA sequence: TGTGCCAGTAGTATATCGGGGGAGTGGGCCGGGGAGCTGTTTTTT.

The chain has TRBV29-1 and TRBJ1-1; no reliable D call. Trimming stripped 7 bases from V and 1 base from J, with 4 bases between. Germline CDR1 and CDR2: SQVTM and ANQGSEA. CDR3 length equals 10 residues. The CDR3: CSATNTEAFF. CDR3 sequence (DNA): TGCAGCGCCACGAACACTGAAGCTTTCTTT.

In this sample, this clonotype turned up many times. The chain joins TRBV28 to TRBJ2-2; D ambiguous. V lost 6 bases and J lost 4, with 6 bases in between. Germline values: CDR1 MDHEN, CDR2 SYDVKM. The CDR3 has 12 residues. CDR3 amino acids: CASRVSTGELFF. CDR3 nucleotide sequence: TGTGCCAGCAGGGTTTCCACCGGGGAGCTGTTTTTT.

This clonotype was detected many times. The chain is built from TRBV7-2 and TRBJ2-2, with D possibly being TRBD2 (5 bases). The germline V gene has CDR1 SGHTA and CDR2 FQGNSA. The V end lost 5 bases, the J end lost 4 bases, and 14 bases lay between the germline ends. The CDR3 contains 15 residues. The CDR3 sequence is CASSRSMGSTGELFF. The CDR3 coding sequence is TGTGCCAGCAGCCGGTCTATGGGGAGCACCGGGGAGCTGTTTTTT.

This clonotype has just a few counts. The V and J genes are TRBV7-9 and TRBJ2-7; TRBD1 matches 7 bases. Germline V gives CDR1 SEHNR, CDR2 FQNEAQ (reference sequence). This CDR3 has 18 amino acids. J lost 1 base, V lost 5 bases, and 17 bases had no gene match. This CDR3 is CASSHTRAGTGASYEQYF. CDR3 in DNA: TGTGCCAGCAGCCACACCCGCGCCGGCACAGGGGCGTCCTACGAGCAGTACTTC.